The 27 T cell receptor beta chains presented below share a single source sample, sequenced in a study of blood T cell repertoires in COVID-19 (dated by TCRdb to between 2020 and 2021). Receptors were amplified or captured by the immunoSEQ multiplex PCR assay. Entries here come from immuneACCESS through TCRdb and include only in-frame sequences with V and J called. Some clones fail to appear in such tables; in the studies checked, an unresolved V gene covers under half of the shortfall, and the cause of the remainder is unknown. The table for this sample lists about 200,000 clones; roughly 84% of them were counted only once. The ten largest clones take up 1.9% of the sample. The material sequenced was peripheral blood. Receptor source: a man in his forties with active or convalescent COVID-19.

J is TRBJ1-2 and V is TRBV28; no clear D. V was pared by 2 bases and J by 1 base, with 11 bases between. This CDR3 comprises 15 residues. Germline V gives CDR1 MDHEN, CDR2 SYDVKM. The CDR3 DNA reads TGTGCCAGCAGTTTACACAAGGACTTTAACTATGGCTACACCTTC. This sequence encodes CASSLHKDFNYGYTF.

The CDR3 protein is CASWGVVDTDTQYF. Written as DNA, the CDR3 is TGTGCCTCCTGGGGGGTTGTAGACACAGATACGCAGTATTTT. The chain employs TRBV27 and TRBJ2-3; D might be TRBD2 (6 bases). The CDR3 runs 14 residues. The V end lost 11 bases, the J end lost 2 bases, and 17 bases lay between the germline ends. Germline V gene sequence: CDR1 MNHEY, CDR2 SMNVEV (reference sequence).

This clone occurred a few times. The chain links TRBV6-4 to TRBJ2-3; TRBD2 matches at 14 bases. Germline V gene lookup returns CDR1 MRHNA and CDR2 SNTAGT. V shed 4 bases, J shed 0 bases, and the junction held 0 bases outside the gene matches. The CDR3 is 16 residues long. CDR3 coding DNA: TGTGCCAGCAGTGGACTAGCGGGGGGGAGCACAGATACGCAGTATTTT. Translation gives CASSGLAGGSTDTQYF.

The chain couples TRBV30 to TRBJ1-1, with D possibly TRBD1 on 5 matching bases. CDR3 length equals 14 residues. Germline V CDR1 and CDR2: GTSNPN, SVGIG (reference sequence). The V end was cut by 0 bases, the J end by 1 base, with 9 bases between. CDR3 bases: TGTGCCTGGAGTGTACGGGGGACGAACACTGAAGCTTTCTTT. Amino acids: CAWSVRGTNTEAFF.

This chain connects TRBV5-1 to TRBJ2-5; TRBD2 is a possible D gene (5 bases). Trimming removed 3 bases at V and 5 bases at J, with 14 bases between. The CDR3 is 14 amino acids. CDR1 and CDR2 (germline): SGHRS, YFSETQ. CDR3 protein: CASSSAWSGETQYF. The CDR3 DNA reads TGCGCCAGCAGCTCTGCCTGGTCGGGGGAGACCCAGTACTTC.

The chain recombines TRBV3-1 (or the pseudogene TRBV3-2) with TRBJ2-7; 10 bases line up with TRBD2. Trimming took 0 bases from V and 4 from J; bases not matched to a gene: 12. This CDR3 comprises 18 residues. In germline, CDR1 is LGHDT, CDR2 YNNKEL (reference sequence). The CDR3 here is CASSQDKSQLAGRYEQYF. CDR3 sequence (DNA): TGTGCCAGCAGCCAAGATAAATCTCAACTAGCGGGACGTTACGAGCAGTACTTC.

This sequence joins TRBV28 and TRBJ1-3, with D possibly matching TRBD1 (6 bases). CDR1 and CDR2 (germline): MDHEN, SYDVKM. There are 16 residues in the CDR3. Trimming cost V 4 bases and J 0 bases, with 13 bases left between them. CDR3 DNA sequence: TGTGCCAGCAGTTACAGGGCGATATTCTCTGGAAACACCATATATTTT. It specifies CASSYRAIFSGNTIYF.

This clone is categorized as medium-sized. As DNA, the CDR3 is TGTGCCAGCAGTTTCATCAATCAGCCCCAGCATTTT. Translation gives CASSFINQPQHF. V is TRBV28 and J is TRBJ1-5; D unclear. Germline CDR1 is MDHEN and CDR2 is SYDVKM. V was trimmed by 3 bases and J by 3 bases, leaving 3 bases between them. CDR3 length equals 12 residues.

This clone was seen a single time. Here the CDR3 DNA reads TGTGCCAGCAGTGCTCGGAGGGGTGGAATGAACACTGAAGCTTTCTTT. This codes for CASSARRGGMNTEAFF. The chain has TRBV2 and TRBJ1-1, with a tentative D call TRBD1 (5 bases). Germline V CDR1 and CDR2: SNHLY, FYNNEI. Trimming removed 4 bases from V and 0 bases from J, with 15 bases in between. The CDR3 loop spans 16 amino acids.

The CDR3 spells CASRTGTGGSYEQYF. The CDR3 bases are TGTGCCAGCAGAACCGGGACAGGGGGCTCCTACGAGCAGTACTTC. The chain links TRBV19 to TRBJ2-7; 11 bases line up with TRBD1. The V gene end was trimmed by 9 bases and the J gene end by 0 bases; junction bases not matched to a gene: 7. Germline CDR1 is LNHDA and CDR2 is SQIVND (reference sequence). CDR3 length: 15 amino acids. Supplemented by reference TRBV19 and TRBJ2-7, the full variable domain reads DGGITQSPKYLFRKEGQNVTLSCEQNLNHDAMYWYRQDPGQGLRLIYYSQIVNDFQKGDIAEGYSVSREKKESFPLTVTSAQKNPTAFYLCASRTGTGGSYEQYFGPGTRLTVT.

The gene calls are TRBV6-6 and TRBJ1-3; no definite D call. The CDR3 is 13 residues long. V lost 5 bases and J 4 bases, leaving 9 bases between the germline ends. Germline loops: CDR1 MNHNY, CDR2 SVGAGI (reference sequence). In nucleotides, the CDR3 is TGTGCCAGCAGTCCTACCTCGGGAAACACCATATATTTT. It encodes CASSPTSGNTIYF.

This clone was picked up a small number of times. The rearrangement joins TRBV5-6 to TRBJ2-3; 9 bases line up with TRBD2. The CDR3 spans 16 residues. Germline CDR1 reads SGHDT; CDR2 reads YYEEEE. The ends lost 1 base at V and 3 bases at J; junction bases unmatched: 6. CDR3 nucleotides: TGTGCCAGCAGCTTGTTCGGGCTAGCGGGGACAGATACGCAGTATTTT. This gives the protein CASSLFGLAGTDTQYF.

The chain couples TRBV27 to TRBJ1-5, with D possibly being TRBD1 (6 bases). Germline CDR1 MNHEY, CDR2 SMNVEV (reference sequence). The CDR3 is 13 residues long. Trimming left V 10 bases short and J 3 bases short, with 13 bases between. The CDR3 sequence is CAIQGYDNQPQHF. CDR3 sequence (DNA): TGTGCCATTCAGGGGTATGACAATCAGCCCCAGCATTTT.

On this clone itself: Additional DNA sequences in this sample encode the identical CDR3. The rearrangement uses TRBV28 and TRBJ1-3; D unresolved. Germline V gene lookup returns CDR1 MDHEN and CDR2 SYDVKM. Trimming left V 4 bases short and J 0 bases short, with 10 bases between. There are 15 residues in the CDR3. CDR3 loop: CASSSPRGSGNTIYF. The CDR3 region has the DNA TGTGCCAGCAGTTCTCCCCGGGGCTCTGGAAACACCATATATTTT.

J is TRBJ2-5 and V is TRBV6-5; 9 bases agree with TRBD1. Germline V gene data show CDR1 as MNHEY and CDR2 as SVGAGI. V shed 6 bases and J 5 bases; nucleotides not matched to a gene: 10. The CDR3 contains 15 residues. The chain's CDR3 is CASRPGQGLWETQYF. The DNA for the CDR3 is TGTGCCAGCAGACCGGGACAGGGACTGTGGGAGACCCAGTACTTC.

This sequence joins TRBV11-2 and TRBJ1-4; no clear D. Germline V gene sequence: CDR1 SGHAT, CDR2 FQNNGV. Deletions cut 4 bases from V and 10 bases from J, with 13 bases between. There are 13 residues in the CDR3. CDR3 amino acids: CASSSPRGTKLFF. The CDR3 DNA reads as TGTGCCAGCAGCTCCCCACGAGGCACAAAACTGTTTTTT.

The gene calls are TRBV29-1 and TRBJ2-3; maybe TRBD1 (6 bases). The CDR3 is made up of 11 amino acids. V was clipped by 7 bases and J by 4 bases, with 9 bases between them. Germline-derived CDR1 and CDR2 are SQVTM and ANQGSEA. CDR3 in DNA: TGCAGCGGTTCAGGGGCAGATACGCAGTATTTT. This codes for CSGSGADTQYF.

Regarding this clone: Relative to the germline gene, one junction end is altered; a read error may explain this. The V call is TRBV7-7, the J call TRBJ1-3; 8 bases align to TRBD1. CDR1 is SSHAT and CDR2 is FNYEAQ in the germline V gene (reference sequence). The CDR3 is made up of 15 amino acids. This CDR3 is CASSLGQGSGNTIYF. The CDR3 DNA follows: TGTGCTAGCAGCTTAGGACAGGGCTCTGGAAACACCATATATTTT.

The chain joins TRBV19 to TRBJ1-1; unclear D gene. V lost 1 base and J 3 bases, leaving 6 bases between the germline ends. From germline, CDR1 is LNHDA and CDR2 SQIVND (reference sequence). This CDR3 comprises 13 residues. CDR3 coding DNA: TGTGCCAGTAGTATAGCCTTTCACACTGAAGCTTTCTTT. As protein: CASSIAFHTEAFF. Drawing the rest from reference TRBV19 and TRBJ1-1, the complete variable domain is DGGITQSPKYLFRKEGQNVTLSCEQNLNHDAMYWYRQDPGQGLRLIYYSQIVNDFQKGDIAEGYSVSREKKESFPLTVTSAQKNPTAFYLCASSIAFHTEAFFGQGTRLTVV.

For this clone: This specimen includes other DNA sequences encoding the same CDR3. The gene calls are TRBV6-5 and TRBJ2-6; tentatively, D is TRBD2 (6 bases). Germline values: CDR1 MNHEY, CDR2 SVGAGI. Trimming stripped 6 bases from V and 0 bases from J, with 9 bases between. This CDR3 is built from 15 residues. CDR3 in DNA: TGTGCCAGCAGAACCGGGGGCTCTGGGGCCAACGTCCTGACTTTC. This gives the protein CASRTGGSGANVLTF.

The chain carries TRBV3-1 (or the pseudogene TRBV3-2) and TRBJ1-2, with TRBD1 as a possible D gene (6 bases). In germline, CDR1 is LGHDT, CDR2 YNNKEL (reference sequence). The CDR3 length is 14 residues. V shed 5 bases and J shed 5 bases, with 15 bases lying between them. CDR3 DNA: TGTGCCAGCAGCTTGGGACAAACTGTGTATGGCTACACCTTC. Protein product: CASSLGQTVYGYTF.

This rearrangement joins TRBV11-2 to TRBJ2-1; D may be TRBD1 (6 bases). The ends were cut back, 4 bases at V and 13 bases at J, with 11 bases in the middle. This CDR3 spans 11 amino acids. The germline V gene has CDR1 SGHAT and CDR2 FQNNGV. The CDR3 here is CASSSGQGQFF. Here the CDR3 DNA reads TGTGCCAGCAGCTCGGGACAAGGACAGTTCTTC.

CDR3 region: CASSHLDSSNYGYTF. CDR3 nucleotides: TGCGCCAGCAGCCACCTAGACAGCTCTAACTATGGCTACACCTTC. J is TRBJ1-2 and V is TRBV4-1, with a possible D match to TRBD1 (5 bases). Trimming pared 3 bases from V and 0 bases from J, leaving 11 bases between. Germline V gene lookup returns CDR1 MGHRA and CDR2 YSYEKL. The CDR3 runs to 15 residues.

This chain connects TRBV28 to TRBJ2-2; TRBD1 matches 10 bases. The CDR3 length is 16 residues. Unmatched junction bases numbered 11, after V lost 5 bases and J lost 8 bases. CDR1 MDHEN and CDR2 SYDVKM come from the germline V gene. The chain's CDR3 is CASSPRLGQGFGELFF. The CDR3 nucleotides are TGTGCCAGCAGTCCGAGATTGGGACAGGGGTTTGGGGAGCTGTTTTTT.

The chain uses TRBV21-1 and TRBJ1-2; TRBD1, the D gene given by the table, was not confirmed from the DNA. TRBV21-1 is an annotated pseudogene. This CDR3 has 16 amino acids. CDR3 residues: CASSTFGTGRGYGYTF. The CDR3 DNA reads as TGTGCCAGCAGCACTTTTGGGACAGGCAGGGGCTATGGCTACACCTTC.

This clone came up once. The chain has TRBV5-6 and TRBJ2-7; 7 bases agree with TRBD1. V lost 3 bases, J lost 2 bases, and 11 bases stayed unmatched. The CDR3 covers 16 residues. In germline, CDR1 is SGHDT, CDR2 YYEEEE. The CDR3, as DNA: TGTGCCAGCAGCTGGCCTCCGGGACAGAAAACCTACGAGCAGTACTTC. It is translated as CASSWPPGQKTYEQYF. Combining the CDR3 with reference TRBV5-6 and TRBJ2-7 gives the whole variable domain DAGVTQSPTHLIKTRGQQVTLRCSPKSGHDTVSWYQQALGQGPQFIFQYYEEEERQRGNFPDRFSGHQFPNYSSELNVNALLLGDSALYLCASSWPPGQKTYEQYFGPGTRLTVT.

The chain joins TRBV5-1 to TRBJ1-5, with a possible D match to TRBD1 (5 bases). Per germline, CDR1 SGHRS and CDR2 YFSETQ. This CDR3 is built from 14 residues. V dropped 3 bases and J dropped 9 bases, with 16 bases sitting between them. CDR3 bases: TGCGCCAGCAGCTCGACAGCAGGCCGTCCGCCCCAGCATTTT. This gives the protein CASSSTAGRPPQHF.